These 26 T cell receptor beta chains came from one sample sequenced in a study of OX40 agonist ivuxolimab in advanced cancers. Some clones are missing from TCRdb's copy, which holds only in-frame ones; the method was immunoSEQ multiplex PCR. The data hold fewer than 45,000 clones, with around 89% observed a single time. The specimen comprised CD4+ or CD8+ T cells sorted from blood, sampled in a trial of the OX40 agonist ivuxolimab. The receptors originated from an adult with an advanced solid tumor such as melanoma, head and neck, liver or kidney cancer.

The genes are TRBV27 and TRBJ2-7; TRBD2 matches 8 bases. CDR1 is MNHEY, CDR2 SMNVEV, per germline (reference sequence). V shed 2 bases, J shed 3 bases, and the junction held 6 bases outside the gene matches. This CDR3 spans 15 amino acids. The CDR3 DNA reads TGTGCCAGCAGTTTAGGGTTAGCGGGATACTACGAGCAGTACTTC. Translated: CASSLGLAGYYEQYF.

The rearrangement uses TRBV19 and TRBJ1-2, with D hard to call. V was trimmed by 9 bases and J by 8 bases, leaving 13 bases between them. The germline gives CDR1 LNHDA, CDR2 SQIVND (reference sequence). The CDR3 runs to 11 residues. The CDR3 sequence: CASRHIEGYTF. The CDR3 region has the DNA TGTGCCAGCCGACATATTGAAGGCTACACCTTC.

V gene TRBV6-6 combines with J gene TRBJ1-1; 7 bases agree with TRBD1. Germline V gives CDR1 MNHNY, CDR2 SVGAGI (reference sequence). V was pared by 7 bases and J by 3 bases, with 8 bases of the junction left unmatched. The CDR3 is 14 amino acids. The DNA of the CDR3 is TGTGCCAGCACCTTGACCCAGGGGGACACTGAAGCTTTCTTT. Its translation: CASTLTQGDTEAFF.

This sequence joins TRBV18 and TRBJ2-1, with D tentatively TRBD2 (5 bases). This CDR3 is built from 13 residues. Germline loops: CDR1 KGHSH, CDR2 LQKENI. Trimming pared 2 bases from V and 9 bases from J, leaving 11 bases between. This CDR3 reads CASSPVERGEQFF. In nucleotides, the CDR3 is TGTGCCAGCTCACCAGTTGAACGGGGTGAGCAGTTCTTC.

The chain employs TRBV7-9 and TRBJ2-1; 10 bases agree with TRBD2. The CDR3 sequence is 19 residues long. The germline CDR1 and CDR2 sequences are SEHNR and FQNEAQ (reference sequence). V trimming: 4 bases; J trimming: 3 bases; junction bases outside the gene matches: 15. CDR3 sequence reads: CASSSLLSGRIIRYNEQFF. The DNA of the CDR3 is TGTGCCAGCAGCTCCCTTCTTAGCGGGAGGATCATACGCTACAATGAGCAGTTCTTC.

The V gene is TRBV19, the J gene TRBJ1-1; TRBD1 matches at 7 bases. The J segment lost 1 base and the V segment lost 6 bases, leaving 5 bases of the junction unmatched. The CDR3 contains 14 residues. Germline values: CDR1 LNHDA, CDR2 SQIVND (reference sequence). CDR3 sequence reads: CASSGTAPNTEAFF. The DNA for the CDR3 is TGTGCCAGTAGCGGGACAGCCCCGAACACTGAAGCTTTCTTT.

This chain connects TRBV27 to TRBJ2-7; 8 nucleotides line up with TRBD1. CDR3 size: 14 residues. Trimming at V came to 7 bases and at J to 7 bases, leaving 12 bases not matched to a gene. CDR1 and CDR2 from the germline V gene are MNHEY and SMNVEV (reference sequence). Here the CDR3 reads CASTTGTGGGEQYF. The DNA of the CDR3 is TGTGCCAGCACCACCGGGACAGGCGGTGGGGAGCAGTACTTC.

On this clone itself: The same CDR3 arises from other DNA sequences in this sample as well. The chain uses TRBV14 and TRBJ1-1; D unresolved. Germline lookup yields CDR1 SGHDN and CDR2 FVKESK. The CDR3 contains 15 residues. Between the trimmed V and J ends, which lost 0 bases and 0 bases, there was a span of 8 bases. In nucleotides, the CDR3 is TGTGCCAGCAGCCAAGACGGCCGCATGAACACTGAAGCTTTCTTT. Its protein product is CASSQDGRMNTEAFF.

CDR3: CASSLGGGLEAFF. In DNA form, the CDR3 reads TGTGCCAGCAGCCTCGGTGGGGGACTTGAAGCTTTCTTT. This chain links TRBV5-5 with TRBJ1-1; tentative D call: TRBD1 (5 bases). The CDR3 sequence is 13 residues long. V gave up 4 bases and J gave up 7 bases, with 14 bases separating them. Germline CDR1 reads SGHKS; CDR2 reads YYEKEE (reference sequence).

The rearrangement uses TRBV28 and TRBJ1-4; 8 nucleotides agree with TRBD1. Germline V lookup: CDR1 MDHEN, CDR2 SYDVKM. The trim removed 3 bases at V and 2 bases at J, leaving 2 bases unmatched. The CDR3 is 15 residues long. The CDR3 nucleotides are TGTGCCAGCAGTTTCCGGACAGGGACTAATGAAAAACTGTTTTTT. As protein: CASSFRTGTNEKLFF. The full variable domain, its missing parts supplied by reference TRBV28 and TRBJ1-4, is DVKVTQSSRYLVKRTGEKVFLECVQDMDHENMFWYRQDPGLGLRLIYFSYDVKMKEKGDIPEGYSVSREKKERFSLILESASTNQTSMYLCASSFRTGTNEKLFFGSGTQLSVL.

This clone was observed a handful of times. The chain links TRBV28 to TRBJ1-2, with D possibly being TRBD1 (6 bases). The germline V and J ends were trimmed by 1 base and 0 bases, with 12 bases remaining between them. The CDR3 length is 16 residues. CDR1 is MDHEN and CDR2 is SYDVKM in the germline V gene. The DNA for the CDR3 is TGTGCCAGCAGTTTATACCCGGACAGCGCTAACTATGGCTACACCTTC. This sequence encodes CASSLYPDSANYGYTF.

The rearrangement joins TRBV7-9 to TRBJ2-2, with D unclear. Germline V lookup: CDR1 SEHNR, CDR2 FQNEAQ (reference sequence). The V end lost 3 bases, the J end lost 3 bases, and 17 bases lay between the germline ends. This CDR3 region has 17 residues. DNA for the CDR3: TGTGCCAGCAGCTTTAGGTTAGGGCAGGTGGACACCGGGGAGCTGTTTTTT. Translation gives CASSFRLGQVDTGELFF.

This rearrangement joins TRBV7-8 to TRBJ2-3, with D hard to call. CDR1 and CDR2 from the germline V gene are SGHVS and FQNEAQ. V dropped 1 base and J dropped 7 bases, with 9 bases sitting between them. The CDR3 has 13 amino acids. The CDR3 here is CASSLEPPYTQYF. CDR3 sequence (DNA): TGTGCCAGCAGCTTAGAACCCCCGTATACGCAGTATTTT.

V is TRBV5-1 and J is TRBJ1-2, with TRBD1 identical over 10 bases. The germline gives CDR1 SGHRS, CDR2 YFSETQ. V dropped 3 bases and J dropped 6; count of bases not matched to a gene: 5. This CDR3 comprises 14 residues. The CDR3 spells CASSWGQGMDGYTF. The DNA for the CDR3 is TGCGCCAGCAGCTGGGGACAGGGGATGGATGGCTACACCTTC.

In nucleotides, the CDR3 is TGTGCCAGCAGCCCAGGCAGGGGCGGGTTTGACTACAATGAGCAGTTCTTC. Amino acid sequence: CASSPGRGGFDYNEQFF. The chain combines TRBV7-6 with TRBJ2-1, with TRBD1 as a possible D gene (6 bases). Trimming removed 5 bases from V and 3 bases from J, with 20 bases in between. This CDR3 has 17 amino acids. Germline CDR1 reads SGHVS; CDR2 reads FNYEAQ.

The chain is built from TRBV27 and TRBJ2-1; 9 bases match TRBD2. This CDR3 has 14 residues. Unmatched junction bases numbered 1, after V lost 3 bases and J lost 4 bases. Germline V lookup: CDR1 MNHEY, CDR2 SMNVEV (reference sequence). The DNA of the CDR3 is TGTGCCAGCAGTTTCAGCGGGAGGTACAATGAGCAGTTCTTC. It encodes CASSFSGRYNEQFF.

The chain uses TRBV27 and TRBJ1-6; no clear D. The CDR3 consists of 15 residues. Germline CDR1 MNHEY, CDR2 SMNVEV (reference sequence). Trimming stripped 5 bases from V and 15 bases from J, with 23 bases between. CDR3 DNA sequence: TGTGCCAGCAGTCCCCCCCGACATTACTTATTTCGCCTCCACTTT. It translates to CASSPPRHYLFRLHF.

This chain connects TRBV11-3 to TRBJ2-1; tentative D call: TRBD2 (5 bases). The V and J ends lost 4 bases and 0 bases respectively, with 10 bases between them. Germline V gives CDR1 SGHNT, CDR2 YENEEA. This CDR3 comprises 15 residues. CDR3 residues: CASSSGILSYNEQFF. In DNA, the CDR3 is TGTGCCAGCAGCTCCGGGATTCTCTCCTACAATGAGCAGTTCTTC.

The rearrangement links TRBV2 to TRBJ2-7; TRBD2 matches 8 bases. The CDR3 runs to 15 residues. Looked up from germline, CDR1 is SNHLY and CDR2 is FYNNEI. The J segment lost 0 bases and the V segment lost 7 bases, leaving 8 bases of the junction unmatched. CDR3 in DNA: TGTGCCAGCACCTGGACTAGCCGGGACTCCTACGAGCAGTACTTC. Translating gives CASTWTSRDSYEQYF.

The rearrangement joins TRBV27 to TRBJ2-7; D may be TRBD2 (6 bases). Germline V gene data show CDR1 as MNHEY and CDR2 as SMNVEV (reference sequence). The CDR3 extends over 14 amino acids. Trimming pared 5 bases from V and 2 bases from J, leaving 13 bases between. The CDR3 here is CASSPEEGPYEQYF. CDR3 in DNA: TGTGCCAGCAGTCCCGAGGAGGGACCCTACGAGCAGTACTTC.

V is TRBV19 and J is TRBJ1-1; D gene uncertain. Germline lookup yields CDR1 LNHDA and CDR2 SQIVND (reference sequence). Trimming shortened V by 8 bases and J by 4 bases, and 17 bases separated the two germline ends. The CDR3 has 14 residues. CDR3 sequence reads: CASLGSRGSTEAFF. The CDR3 DNA follows: TGTGCCAGTTTGGGATCTCGAGGGAGCACTGAAGCTTTCTTT.

The V call is TRBV25-1, the J call TRBJ1-4; 9 bases fit TRBD1. V was pared by 5 bases and J by 4 bases, with 2 bases of the junction left unmatched. This CDR3 is 14 amino acids long. Per the germline V gene, CDR1 is MGHDK and CDR2 is SYGVNS. CDR3 in amino acids: CASSSDRGNEKLFF. The CDR3 DNA follows: TGTGCCAGCAGTTCGGACAGGGGTAATGAAAAACTGTTTTTT.

V usage is TRBV11-3 and J usage is TRBJ2-7; a weak D match, TRBD2 (5 bases). The germline V gene has CDR1 SGHNT and CDR2 YENEEA. V dropped 5 bases and J dropped 0 bases, with 8 bases sitting between them. CDR3 length equals 13 residues. This CDR3 is CASSTRDSYEQYF. CDR3 coding DNA: TGTGCCAGCAGCACCCGGGACTCCTACGAGCAGTACTTC.

The chain is built from TRBV7-8 and TRBJ2-7; no clear D. There are 14 residues in the CDR3. Germline V CDR1 and CDR2: SGHVS, FQNEAQ. The germline V and J ends were trimmed by 1 base and 6 bases, with 13 bases remaining between them. DNA for the CDR3: TGTGCCAGCAGCTTAGGTGCAGGATTCGGCGAGCAGTACTTC. Translated: CASSLGAGFGEQYF. Based on the CDR3 plus reference TRBV7-8 and TRBJ2-7, the full variable domain is GAGVSQSPRYKVAKRGQDVALRCDPISGHVSLFWYQQALGQGPEFLTYFQNEAQLDKSGLPSDRFFAERPEGSVSTLKIQRTQQEDSAVYLCASSLGAGFGEQYFGPGTRLTVT.

The chain combines TRBV29-1 with TRBJ1-2; a weak D match, TRBD1 (5 bases). The CDR3 totals 12 residues. CDR1 SQVTM and CDR2 ANQGSEA come from the germline V gene. Trimming left V 4 bases short and J 8 bases short, with 14 bases between. CDR3 nucleotide sequence: TGCAGCGTTGTTGAAGGAGGACACGGCTACACCTTC. As protein: CSVVEGGHGYTF.

The chain carries TRBV29-1 and TRBJ2-6, with D perhaps matching TRBD1 (5 bases). V lost 4 bases and J 0 bases, leaving 13 bases between the germline ends. From germline, CDR1 is SQVTM and CDR2 ANQGSEA. The CDR3 has 16 amino acids. The CDR3 region is CSVAGLGVSGANVLTF. The CDR3 DNA is TGCAGCGTTGCGGGTCTAGGGGTCTCTGGGGCCAACGTCCTGACTTTC.